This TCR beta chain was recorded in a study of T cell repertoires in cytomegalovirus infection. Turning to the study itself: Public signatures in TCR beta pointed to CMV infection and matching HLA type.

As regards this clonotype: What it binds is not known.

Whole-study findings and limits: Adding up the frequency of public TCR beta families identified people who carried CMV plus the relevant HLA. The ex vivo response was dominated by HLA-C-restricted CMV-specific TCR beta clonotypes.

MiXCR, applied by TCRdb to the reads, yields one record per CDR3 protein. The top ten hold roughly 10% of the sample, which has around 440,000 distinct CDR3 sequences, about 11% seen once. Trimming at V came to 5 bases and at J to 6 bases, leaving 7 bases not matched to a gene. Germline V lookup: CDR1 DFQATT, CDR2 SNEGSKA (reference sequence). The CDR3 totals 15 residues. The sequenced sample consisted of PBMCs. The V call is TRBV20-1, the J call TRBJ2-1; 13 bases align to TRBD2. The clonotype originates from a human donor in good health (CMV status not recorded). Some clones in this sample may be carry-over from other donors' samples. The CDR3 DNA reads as TGCAGTGCTGACTCAGGGACTAGCGGGACCAATGAGCAGTTCTTC. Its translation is CSADSGTSGTNEQFF.